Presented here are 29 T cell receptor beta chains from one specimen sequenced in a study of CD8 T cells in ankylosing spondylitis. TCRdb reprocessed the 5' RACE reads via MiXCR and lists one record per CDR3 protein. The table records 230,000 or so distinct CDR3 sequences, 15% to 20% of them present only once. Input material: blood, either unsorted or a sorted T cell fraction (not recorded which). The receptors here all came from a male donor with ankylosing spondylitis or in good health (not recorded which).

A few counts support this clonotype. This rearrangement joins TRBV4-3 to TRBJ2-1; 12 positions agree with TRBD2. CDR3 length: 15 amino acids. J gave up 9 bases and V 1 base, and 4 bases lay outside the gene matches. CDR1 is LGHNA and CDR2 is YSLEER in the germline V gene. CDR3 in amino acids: CASSQGLAGVIEQFF. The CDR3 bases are TGCGCCAGCAGCCAAGGACTAGCGGGAGTCATTGAGCAGTTCTTC.

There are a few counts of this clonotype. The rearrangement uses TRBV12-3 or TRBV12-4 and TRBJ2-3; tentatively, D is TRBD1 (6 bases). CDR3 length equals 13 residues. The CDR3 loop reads CATEGESTDTQYF. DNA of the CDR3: TGTGCAACCGAGGGGGAAAGCACAGATACGCAGTATTTT.

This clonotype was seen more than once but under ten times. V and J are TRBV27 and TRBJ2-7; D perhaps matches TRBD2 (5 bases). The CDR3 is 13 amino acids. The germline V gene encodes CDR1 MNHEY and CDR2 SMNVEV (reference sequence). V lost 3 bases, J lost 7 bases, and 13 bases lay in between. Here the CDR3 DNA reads TGTGCCAGCAGTTTTTCCGACTACTCGGAGCAGTACTTC. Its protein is CASSFSDYSEQYF.

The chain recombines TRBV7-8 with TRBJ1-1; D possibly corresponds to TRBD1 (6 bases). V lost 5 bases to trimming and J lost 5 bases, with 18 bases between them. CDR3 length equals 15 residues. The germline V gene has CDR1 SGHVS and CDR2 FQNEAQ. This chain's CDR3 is CASSLERGAWTEAFF. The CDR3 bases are TGTGCCAGCAGCCTAGAGCGGGGGGCTTGGACTGAAGCTTTCTTT. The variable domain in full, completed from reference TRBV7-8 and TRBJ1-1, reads GAGVSQSPRYKVAKRGQDVALRCDPISGHVSLFWYQQALGQGPEFLTYFQNEAQLDKSGLPSDRFFAERPEGSVSTLKIQRTQQEDSAVYLCASSLERGAWTEAFFGQGTRLTVV.

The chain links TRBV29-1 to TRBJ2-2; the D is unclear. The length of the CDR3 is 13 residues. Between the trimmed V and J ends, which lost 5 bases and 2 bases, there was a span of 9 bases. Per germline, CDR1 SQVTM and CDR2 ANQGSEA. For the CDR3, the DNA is TGCAGCGTTTTGGGTCCAAACACCGGGGAGCTGTTTTTT. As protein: CSVLGPNTGELFF.

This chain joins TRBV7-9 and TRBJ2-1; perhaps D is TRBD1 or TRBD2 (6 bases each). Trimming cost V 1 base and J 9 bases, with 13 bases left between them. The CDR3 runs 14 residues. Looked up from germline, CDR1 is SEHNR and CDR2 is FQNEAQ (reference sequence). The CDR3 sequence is CASSLVAGGGEQFF. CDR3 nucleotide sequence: TGTGCCAGCAGCTTAGTGGCCGGGGGCGGTGAGCAGTTCTTC.

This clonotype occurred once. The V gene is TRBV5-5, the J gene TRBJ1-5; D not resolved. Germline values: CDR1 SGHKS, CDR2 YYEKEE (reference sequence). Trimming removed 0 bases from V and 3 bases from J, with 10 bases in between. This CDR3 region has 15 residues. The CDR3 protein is CASSLDSWNNQPQHF. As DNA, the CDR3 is TGTGCCAGCAGCTTGGACAGCTGGAACAATCAGCCCCAGCATTTT.

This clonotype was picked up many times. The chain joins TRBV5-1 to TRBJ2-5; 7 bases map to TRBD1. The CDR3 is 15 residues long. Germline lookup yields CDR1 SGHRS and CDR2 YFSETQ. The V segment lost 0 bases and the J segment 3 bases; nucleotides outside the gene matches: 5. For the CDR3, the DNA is TGCGCCAGCAGCTTGGCTGGGACAGCGAAAGAGACCCAGTACTTC. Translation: CASSLAGTAKETQYF.

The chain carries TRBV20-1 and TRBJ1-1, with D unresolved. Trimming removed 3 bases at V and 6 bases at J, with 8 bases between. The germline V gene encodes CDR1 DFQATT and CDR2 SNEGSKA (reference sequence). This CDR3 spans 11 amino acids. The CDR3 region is CSASWGAEAFF. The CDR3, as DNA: TGCAGTGCTAGTTGGGGAGCTGAAGCTTTCTTT.

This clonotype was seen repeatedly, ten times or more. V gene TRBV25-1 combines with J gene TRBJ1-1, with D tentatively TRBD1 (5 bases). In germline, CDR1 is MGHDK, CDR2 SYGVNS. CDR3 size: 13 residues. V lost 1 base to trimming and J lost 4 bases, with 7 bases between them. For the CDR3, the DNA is TGTGCCAGCAGTGAATTAGGGACCACTGAAGCTTTCTTT. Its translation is CASSELGTTEAFF.

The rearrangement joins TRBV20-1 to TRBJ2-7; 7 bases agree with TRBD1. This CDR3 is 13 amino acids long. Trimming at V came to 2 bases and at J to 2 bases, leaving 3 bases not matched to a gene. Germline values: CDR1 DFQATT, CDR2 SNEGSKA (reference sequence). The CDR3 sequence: CSARRQGPYEQYF. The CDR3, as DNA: TGCAGTGCTAGAAGACAGGGACCCTACGAGCAGTACTTC.

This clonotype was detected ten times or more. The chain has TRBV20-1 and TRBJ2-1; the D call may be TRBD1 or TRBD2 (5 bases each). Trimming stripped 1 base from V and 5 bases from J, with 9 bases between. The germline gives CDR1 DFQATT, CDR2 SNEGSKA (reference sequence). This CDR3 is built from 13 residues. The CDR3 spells CSARGGSDNEQFF. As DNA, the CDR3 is TGCAGTGCTAGAGGGGGGAGCGACAATGAGCAGTTCTTC.

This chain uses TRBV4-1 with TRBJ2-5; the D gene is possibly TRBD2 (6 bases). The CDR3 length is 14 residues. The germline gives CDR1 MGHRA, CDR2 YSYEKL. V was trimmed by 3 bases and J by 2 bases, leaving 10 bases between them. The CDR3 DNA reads TGCGCCAGCAGCCAGCCGACTAGACAAGAGACCCAGTACTTC. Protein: CASSQPTRQETQYF.

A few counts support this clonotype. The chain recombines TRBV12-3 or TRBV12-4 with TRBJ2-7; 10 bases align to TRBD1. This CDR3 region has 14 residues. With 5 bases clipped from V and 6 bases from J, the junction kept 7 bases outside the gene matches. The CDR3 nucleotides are TGTGCCAGCAGTCCAGACAGGGGGCTCCTCGAGCAGTACTTC. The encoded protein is CASSPDRGLLEQYF.

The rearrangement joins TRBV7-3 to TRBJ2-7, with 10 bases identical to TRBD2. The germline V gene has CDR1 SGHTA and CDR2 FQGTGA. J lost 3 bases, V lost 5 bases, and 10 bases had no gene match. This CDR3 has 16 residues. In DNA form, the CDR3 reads TGTGCCAGCAGCGAAAGACTAGCGGGCCCGTTCTACGAGCAGTACTTC. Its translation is CASSERLAGPFYEQYF.

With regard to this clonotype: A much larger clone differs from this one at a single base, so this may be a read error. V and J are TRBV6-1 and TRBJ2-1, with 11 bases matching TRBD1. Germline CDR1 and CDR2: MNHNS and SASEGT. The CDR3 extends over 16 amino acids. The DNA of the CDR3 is TGTGCCAGCAGAGATATACCGGGACAGGGGGTCAATGAGCTGTTCTTC. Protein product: CASRDIPGQGVNELFF.

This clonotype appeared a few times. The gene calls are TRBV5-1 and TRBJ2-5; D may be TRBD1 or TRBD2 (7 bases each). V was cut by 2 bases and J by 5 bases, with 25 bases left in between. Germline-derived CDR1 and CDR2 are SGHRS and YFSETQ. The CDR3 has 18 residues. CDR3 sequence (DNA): TGCGCCAGCAGCTTACCTCGGGACAGCACTAGCGAGAAGGAGACCCAGTACTTC. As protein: CASSLPRDSTSEKETQYF.

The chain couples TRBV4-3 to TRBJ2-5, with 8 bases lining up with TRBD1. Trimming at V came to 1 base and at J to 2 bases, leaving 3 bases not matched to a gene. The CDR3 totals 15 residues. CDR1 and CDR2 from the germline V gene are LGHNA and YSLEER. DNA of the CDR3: TGCGCCAGCAGCCAAGGGACAGGGCTTCAAGAGACCCAGTACTTC. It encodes CASSQGTGLQETQYF.

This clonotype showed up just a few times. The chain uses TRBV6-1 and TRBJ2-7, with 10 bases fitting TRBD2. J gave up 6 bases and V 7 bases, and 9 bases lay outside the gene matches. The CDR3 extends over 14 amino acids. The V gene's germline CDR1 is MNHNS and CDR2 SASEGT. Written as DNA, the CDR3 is TGTGCCAGCACCTCCGGGACTAGCGTGAGCGAGCAGTACTTC. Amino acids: CASTSGTSVSEQYF.

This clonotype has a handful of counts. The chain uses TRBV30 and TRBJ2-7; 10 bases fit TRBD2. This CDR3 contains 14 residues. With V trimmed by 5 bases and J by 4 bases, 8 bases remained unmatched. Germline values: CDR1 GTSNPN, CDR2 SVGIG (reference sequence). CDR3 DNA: TGTGCCTGGTCACCGGGACTAGCGTCTTACGAGCAGTACTTC. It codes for CAWSPGLASYEQYF.

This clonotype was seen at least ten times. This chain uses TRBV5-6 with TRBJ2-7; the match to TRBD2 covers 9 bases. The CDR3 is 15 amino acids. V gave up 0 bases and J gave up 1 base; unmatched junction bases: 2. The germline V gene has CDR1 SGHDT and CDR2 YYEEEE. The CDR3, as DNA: TGTGCCAGCAGCTTGGGTAGCGGGAGTTCCTACGAGCAGTACTTC. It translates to CASSLGSGSSYEQYF.

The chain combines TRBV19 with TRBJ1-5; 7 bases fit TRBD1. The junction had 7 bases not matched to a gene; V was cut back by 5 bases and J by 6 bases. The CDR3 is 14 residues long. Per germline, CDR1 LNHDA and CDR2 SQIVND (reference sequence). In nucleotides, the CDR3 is TGTGCCAGTAGTCCGACAGGGCCTAGTCAGCCCCAGCATTTT. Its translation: CASSPTGPSQPQHF. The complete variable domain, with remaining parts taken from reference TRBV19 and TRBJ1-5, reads DGGITQSPKYLFRKEGQNVTLSCEQNLNHDAMYWYRQDPGQGLRLIYYSQIVNDFQKGDIAEGYSVSREKKESFPLTVTSAQKNPTAFYLCASSPTGPSQPQHFGDGTRLSIL.

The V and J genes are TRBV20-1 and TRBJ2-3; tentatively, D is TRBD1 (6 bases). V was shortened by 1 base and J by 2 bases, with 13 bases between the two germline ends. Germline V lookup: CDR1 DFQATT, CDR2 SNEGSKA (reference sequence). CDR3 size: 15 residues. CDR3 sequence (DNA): TGCAGTGCTAGAGGGCAGGGACACCACACAGATACGCAGTATTTT. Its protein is CSARGQGHHTDTQYF.

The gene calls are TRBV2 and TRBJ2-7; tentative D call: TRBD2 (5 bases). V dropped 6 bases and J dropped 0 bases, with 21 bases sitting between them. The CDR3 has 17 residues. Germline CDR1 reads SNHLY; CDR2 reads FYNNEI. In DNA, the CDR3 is TGTGCCAGCAGCGAGGAGGCGGGCACGAGTTACTCCTACGAGCAGTACTTC. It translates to CASSEEAGTSYSYEQYF.

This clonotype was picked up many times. The CDR3 region has the DNA TGCAGTGCCCAAACCGGGAAGGGGGACACTGAAGCTTTCTTT. Residues: CSAQTGKGDTEAFF. The chain is built from TRBV20-1 and TRBJ1-1; tentative D call: TRBD1 (6 bases). The germline CDR1 and CDR2 sequences are DFQATT and SNEGSKA (reference sequence). The CDR3 is made up of 14 amino acids. With 6 bases removed from V and 3 bases from J, the gap between germline ends came to 17 bases.

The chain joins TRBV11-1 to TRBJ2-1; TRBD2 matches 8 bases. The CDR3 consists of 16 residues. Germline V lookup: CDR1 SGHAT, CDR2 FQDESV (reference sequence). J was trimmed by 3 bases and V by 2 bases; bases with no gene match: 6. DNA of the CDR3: TGTGCCAGCAGCTTATCCACTAGCGGAGACTACAATGAGCAGTTCTTC. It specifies CASSLSTSGDYNEQFF.

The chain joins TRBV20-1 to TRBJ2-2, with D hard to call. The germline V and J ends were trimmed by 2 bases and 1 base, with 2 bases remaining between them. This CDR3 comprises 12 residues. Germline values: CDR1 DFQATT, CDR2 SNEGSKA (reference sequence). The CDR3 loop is CSARWNTGELFF. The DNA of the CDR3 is TGCAGTGCTAGATGGAACACCGGGGAGCTGTTTTTT.

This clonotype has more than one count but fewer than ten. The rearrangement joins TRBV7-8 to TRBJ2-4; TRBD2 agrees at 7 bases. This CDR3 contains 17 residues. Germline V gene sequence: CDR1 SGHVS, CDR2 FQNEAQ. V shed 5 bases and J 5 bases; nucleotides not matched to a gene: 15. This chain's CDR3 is CASSRHRAREGENIQYF. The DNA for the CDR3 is TGTGCCAGCAGCCGACATCGGGCCAGGGAGGGTGAAAACATTCAGTACTTC.

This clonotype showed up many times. CDR3 region: CASSELAGAGELFF. The CDR3 coding sequence is TGTGCCAGCAGCGAACTAGCGGGAGCTGGGGAGCTGTTTTTT. This rearrangement joins TRBV2 to TRBJ2-2; the match to TRBD2 covers 11 bases. The length of the CDR3 is 14 residues. The ends lost 6 bases at V and 8 bases at J; junction bases unmatched: 5. Germline V lookup: CDR1 SNHLY, CDR2 FYNNEI.